This T cell receptor (beta chain) was recorded in a study of CD8 T cells in Susac syndrome. Study results and caveats: A relatively small number of individuals underwent TCR sequencing and HLA analysis.

With 8 bases clipped from V and 4 bases from J, the junction kept 0 bases outside the gene matches. The germline V gene encodes CDR1 MGHDK and CDR2 SYGVNS. There are 13 residues in the CDR3. Random hexamers served to reverse transcribe roughly 0.45 to 1 ug RNA. TCRdb re-derived calls from the immunoSEQ multiplex PCR reads in MiXCR, one entry per CDR3 protein. The sample includes 70,000 to 85,000 distinct CDR3 sequences, 95% to 96% seen only once; the top ten take more than 0.35%. A remark on this clonotype: Antigen specificity is unknown.

The sequence was obtained from a human donor with Susac syndrome. V is TRBV25-1 and J is TRBJ2-1; TRBD2 aligns across 12 bases. Specimen: CD8+ T cells from PBMCs. CDR3 in DNA: TGTGCCAGCGGACTAGCGGGATACAATGAGCAGTTCTTC. Amino acids: CASGLAGYNEQFF. Based on the CDR3 plus reference TRBV25-1 and TRBJ2-1, the full variable domain is EADIYQTPRYLVIGTGKKITLECSQTMGHDKMYWYQQDPGMELHLIHYSYGVNSTEKGDLSSESTVSRIRTEHFPLTLESARPSHTSQYLCASGLAGYNEQFFGPGTRLTVL.